Listed below are T cell receptor beta chains from one sample, sequenced in a study of T cells after yellow fever vaccination. TCRdb re-called the 5' RACE reads with MiXCR, one entry per CDR3 protein. The sample has 12,000 or so distinct CDR3 sequences, approximately 5% seen once; the top ten hold 51%. The source was PBMCs, either bulk or a sorted T-cell subset (CD4+, CD8+, memory, or dextramer-sorted; not recorded which), collected 45 days after the yellow fever booster vaccination. These receptors all stem from a man aged 25 to 40 who received the YFV17D yellow fever vaccine. Each CDR3 is given with its conserved first and last residue. D genes are given only for firm matches. Clone size is given as once, few, many or a size class.

clone size: many; J gene: TRBJ2-1; V gene: TRBV28; D gene: TRBD2; CDR3 protein: CASGVAGGNSHNEQFF; CDR3 DNA: TGTGCCAGTGGGGTAGCGGGAGGGAATTCCCACAATGAGCAGTTCTTC
clone size: many; J gene: TRBJ1-2; V gene: TRBV5-5; D gene: TRBD1; CDR3 protein: CASSDYRDRVLGYTF; CDR3 DNA: TGTGCCAGCAGCGACTACCGGGACAGGGTACTTGGCTACACCTTC
clone size: many; J gene: TRBJ1-6; V gene: TRBV5-1; D gene: -; CDR3 protein: CASSTHNSPLHF; CDR3 DNA: TGCGCCAGCAGCACTCACAATTCACCCCTCCACTTT
clone size: many; J gene: TRBJ2-5; V gene: TRBV6-6; D gene: -; CDR3 protein: CASSYPETQYF; CDR3 DNA: TGTGCCAGCAGTTACCCGGAGACCCAGTACTTC
clone size: many; J gene: TRBJ2-1; V gene: TRBV5-1; D gene: -; CDR3 protein: CASSQGFGVSYNEQFF; CDR3 DNA: TGCGCCAGCAGTCAAGGGTTCGGTGTCTCCTACAATGAGCAGTTCTTC
clone size: many; J gene: TRBJ2-1; V gene: TRBV10-3; D gene: TRBD2; CDR3 protein: CAIMRTSGRVHSYNEQFF; CDR3 DNA: TGTGCCATCATGAGGACTAGCGGGAGAGTCCACTCCTACAATGAGCAGTTCTTC
clone size: many; J gene: TRBJ1-6; V gene: TRBV9; D gene: -; CDR3 protein: CASSVEGDFNSPLHF; CDR3 DNA: TGTGCCAGCAGCGTGGAGGGGGACTTTAATTCACCCCTCCACTTT
clone size: many; J gene: TRBJ2-2; V gene: TRBV15; D gene: -; CDR3 protein: CATSRDISPPELFF; CDR3 DNA: TGTGCCACCAGCCGGGACATTTCTCCACCGGAGCTGTTTTTT
clone size: many; J gene: TRBJ2-6; V gene: TRBV18; D gene: -; CDR3 protein: CASSPRTISSGANVLTF; CDR3 DNA: TGTGCCAGCTCACCTCGGACAATTAGCTCTGGGGCCAACGTCCTGACTTTC
clone size: many; J gene: TRBJ2-2; V gene: TRBV19; D gene: -; CDR3 protein: CASCRDWDGTGELFF; CDR3 DNA: TGTGCCAGTTGCCGGGACTGGGACGGGACCGGGGAGCTGTTTTTT
clone size: many; J gene: TRBJ2-3; V gene: TRBV5-4; D gene: -; CDR3 protein: CASSPDFLDTDTQYF; CDR3 DNA: TGTGCCAGCAGCCCGGACTTCTTAGATACAGATACGCAGTATTTT
clone size: many; J gene: TRBJ2-1; V gene: TRBV20-1; D gene: TRBD2; CDR3 protein: CSALAGVGYNEQFF; CDR3 DNA: TGCAGTGCCCTAGCGGGAGTAGGCTACAATGAGCAGTTCTTC